The 29 T cell receptor beta chains reported below all come from one sample, sequenced in a study of blood T cell repertoires in COVID-19. Clones were sequenced by immunoSEQ multiplex PCR, and TCRdb holds only the in-frame ones, with some missing. The repertoire includes hundreds of thousands of clones, nearly 90% of them detected once, and around 2.2% sits in the top ten. The sample taken for sequencing was peripheral blood. All receptors come from a woman in her forties who had recovered from COVID-19.

The chain couples TRBV6-5 to TRBJ1-3; possibly TRBD1 for D (5 bases). V lost 10 bases to trimming and J lost 2 bases, with 18 bases between them. CDR1 and CDR2 from the germline V gene are MNHEY and SVGAGI. The length of the CDR3 is 15 residues. Here the CDR3 DNA reads TGTGCCACACAGAAGGAGGGACTCCCTGGAAACACCATATATTTT. Translated, it gives CATQKEGLPGNTIYF.

This clone occurred a few times. The CDR3 nucleotides are TGTGCCAGTAGTATATATAGCGGGAGCGCCCAGGAGCAGTTCTTC. Its protein is CASSIYSGSAQEQFF. The chain employs TRBV19 and TRBJ2-1, with 9 positions matching TRBD2. The CDR3 totals 15 residues. Germline CDR1 reads LNHDA; CDR2 reads SQIVND (reference sequence). Trimming at V came to 2 bases and at J to 10 bases, leaving 9 bases not matched to a gene.

This sequence joins TRBV4-3 and TRBJ2-1, with 10 nucleotides matching TRBD2. CDR1 is LGHNA, CDR2 YSLEER, per germline. The J segment lost 8 bases and the V segment lost 0 bases, leaving 4 bases of the junction unmatched. CDR3 length equals 15 residues. In DNA, the CDR3 is TGCGCCAGCAGCCAAGATACTAGCGGGATATATGAGCAGTTCTTC. Amino acid sequence: CASSQDTSGIYEQFF.

The V and J genes are TRBV4-3 and TRBJ2-7, with 11 bases lining up with TRBD2. The CDR3 covers 15 residues. V was clipped by 2 bases and J by 7 bases; unmatched bases: 7. Germline V CDR1 and CDR2: LGHNA, YSLEER. CDR3 coding DNA: TGCGCCAGCAGCCAAAACGGACTAGCGGGTGAAGAGCAGTACTTC. Its protein product is CASSQNGLAGEEQYF.

The V gene is TRBV4-3, the J gene TRBJ2-5; TRBD1 is a possible D gene (8 bases). Germline V gene lookup returns CDR1 LGHNA and CDR2 YSLEER. Trimming took off 0 bases at V and 9 bases at J, with 17 bases between the two ends. This CDR3 has 15 amino acids. This CDR3 reads CASSQEFATGGAQYF. The CDR3 DNA reads TGCGCCAGCAGCCAAGAGTTCGCAACAGGGGGGGCCCAGTACTTC.

This rearrangement joins TRBV11-2 to TRBJ2-7; 8 bases agree with TRBD1. This CDR3 comprises 15 residues. After removal of 5 bases from V and 3 bases from J, the junction contained 9 bases not matched to a gene. Germline V gene data show CDR1 as SGHAT and CDR2 as FQNNGV. The chain's CDR3 is CASSHDRGDFYEQYF. CDR3 nucleotide sequence: TGTGCCAGCAGCCACGACAGGGGTGACTTCTACGAGCAGTACTTC. The full variable domain, its missing parts supplied by reference TRBV11-2 and TRBJ2-7, is EAGVAQSPRYKIIEKRQSVAFWCNPISGHATLYWYQQILGQGPKLLIQFQNNGVVDDSQLPKDRFSAERLKGVDSTLKIQPAKLEDSAVYLCASSHDRGDFYEQYFGPGTRLTVT.

V usage is TRBV7-9 and J usage is TRBJ1-5; 8 bases align to TRBD1. With V trimmed by 4 bases and J by 6 bases, 5 bases remained unmatched. Germline loops: CDR1 SEHNR, CDR2 FQNEAQ (reference sequence). The CDR3 has 14 amino acids. CDR3 DNA sequence: TGTGCCAGCAGCTCAGGGGGCGCGGGTCAGCCCCAGCATTTT. Its protein product is CASSSGGAGQPQHF. The variable domain in full, completed from reference TRBV7-9 and TRBJ1-5, reads DTGVSQNPRHKITKRGQNVTFRCDPISEHNRLYWYRQTLGQGPEFLTYFQNEAQLEKSRLLSDRFSAERPKGSFSTLEIQRTEQGDSAMYLCASSSGGAGQPQHFGDGTRLSIL.

The chain links TRBV5-4 to TRBJ1-2; TRBD1 matches 12 bases. This CDR3 has 15 residues. J was trimmed by 14 bases and V by 0 bases; bases with no gene match: 11. Germline CDR1 and CDR2: SGHNT and YYREEE (reference sequence). The CDR3 reads CASSLAGTGGGRGTF. DNA of the CDR3: TGTGCCAGCAGCTTGGCCGGGACAGGGGGCGGACGGGGAACCTTC.

This clone is a singleton in its sample. This CDR3 reads CASSYSGQIHGYTF. The CDR3 DNA reads as TGTGCCAGCAGTTACTCGGGGCAGATCCATGGCTACACCTTC. The chain couples TRBV6-2 or TRBV6-3 to TRBJ1-2, with a tentative D call TRBD1 (5 bases). CDR3 size: 14 residues. Germline CDR1 reads MNHEY; CDR2 reads SVGEGT. V lost 0 bases and J lost 6, with 11 bases in between.

This chain uses TRBV10-1 with TRBJ1-1; D possibly corresponds to TRBD1 (5 bases). V was trimmed by 4 bases and J by 0 bases, leaving 18 bases between them. The CDR3 extends over 17 amino acids. In germline, CDR1 is WNHNN, CDR2 SYGVQD (reference sequence). As DNA, the CDR3 is TGCGCCAGCAGTGGGAGGGGATCGCGGTGGATGAACACTGAAGCTTTCTTT. Translating gives CASSGRGSRWMNTEAFF.

This rearrangement joins TRBV19 to TRBJ2-3, with 8 bases matching TRBD2. The germline CDR1 and CDR2 sequences are LNHDA and SQIVND (reference sequence). CDR3 size: 14 residues. V lost 7 bases, J lost 0 bases, and 3 bases stayed unmatched. CDR3 coding DNA: TGTGCCAGTAAGCGGGGGCAAAGCACAGATACGCAGTATTTT. This translates into CASKRGQSTDTQYF.

The chain couples TRBV4-3 to TRBJ1-4; 9 bases align to TRBD1. Germline CDR1 reads LGHNA; CDR2 reads YSLEER. This CDR3 region has 15 residues. After removal of 4 bases from V and 8 bases from J, the junction contained 8 bases not matched to a gene. The CDR3 nucleotides are TGCGCCAGCAGCCGGGACCGGGACAGGGTAGAAAAACTGTTTTTT. Amino acid sequence: CASSRDRDRVEKLFF.

V usage is TRBV6-5 and J usage is TRBJ2-5; no reliable D call. This CDR3 contains 14 residues. V dropped 2 bases and J dropped 0 bases, with 7 bases sitting between them. The germline CDR1 and CDR2 sequences are MNHEY and SVGAGI. The CDR3 spells CASSYDLNQETQYF. Written as DNA, the CDR3 is TGTGCCAGCAGTTACGACTTGAACCAAGAGACCCAGTACTTC.

The CDR3 DNA sequence: TGTGCCAGCTCCCCAGCGTCCTACGAGCAGTACTTC. Protein product: CASSPASYEQYF. J is TRBJ2-7 and V is TRBV18, with D unclear. In germline, CDR1 is KGHSH, CDR2 LQKENI. The CDR3 consists of 12 residues. The V gene lost 6 bases and the J gene lost 1 base, with 7 bases spanning the gap.

This rearrangement joins TRBV6-4 to TRBJ1-1; TRBD1 aligns across 9 bases. CDR1 is MRHNA and CDR2 is SNTAGT in the germline V gene. This CDR3 has 14 amino acids. Germline trimming cut 6 bases from V and 5 bases from J; bases unmatched to any gene: 7. The CDR3 region has the DNA TGTGCCAGCAGACAGGGGGCGCTGGAAACTGAAGCTTTCTTT. It yields the protein CASRQGALETEAFF.

V is TRBV5-4 and J is TRBJ2-7; TRBD1 aligns across 10 bases. Germline lookup yields CDR1 SGHNT and CDR2 YYREEE (reference sequence). The length of the CDR3 is 16 residues. V lost 4 bases to trimming and J lost 3 bases; unmatched junction nucleotides: 10. CDR3 protein: CASSENAGTGVYEQYF. CDR3 coding DNA: TGTGCCAGCAGCGAGAACGCCGGGACAGGGGTCTACGAGCAGTACTTC.

The rearrangement uses TRBV4-1 and TRBJ2-7, with 8 bases identical to TRBD1. Germline trimming cut 4 bases from V and 6 bases from J; bases unmatched to any gene: 5. Germline lookup yields CDR1 MGHRA and CDR2 YSYEKL. This CDR3 has 13 residues. This CDR3 is CASSRTGTAEQYF. The CDR3 DNA sequence: TGCGCCAGCAGCCGGACAGGGACGGCCGAGCAGTACTTC.

V usage is TRBV20-1 and J usage is TRBJ2-3, with no clear D. Germline loops: CDR1 DFQATT, CDR2 SNEGSKA (reference sequence). The CDR3 is made up of 10 amino acids. Trimming shortened V by 6 bases and J by 2 bases, and 3 bases separated the two germline ends. This CDR3 is CSASTDTQYF. CDR3 sequence (DNA): TGCAGTGCCTCCACAGATACGCAGTATTTT.

The V call is TRBV20-1, the J call TRBJ2-4; no definite D call. The germline gives CDR1 DFQATT, CDR2 SNEGSKA (reference sequence). The CDR3 runs 12 residues. The V end lost 3 bases, the J end lost 8 bases, and 11 bases lay between the germline ends. CDR3: CSASKYGDIQYF. DNA of the CDR3: TGCAGTGCTAGTAAATATGGAGACATTCAGTACTTC.

The V gene is TRBV19, the J gene TRBJ2-7; D might be TRBD2 (6 bases). There are 15 residues in the CDR3. Trimming took 2 bases from V and 2 from J, leaving 13 bases between them. The germline V gene encodes CDR1 LNHDA and CDR2 SQIVND (reference sequence). CDR3 bases: TGTGCCAGTAGTATAATTAGCGGCGGAACCTACGAGCAGTACTTC. This gives the protein CASSIISGGTYEQYF.

V and J are TRBV29-1 and TRBJ2-3, with unresolved D. Trimming stripped 4 bases from V and 6 bases from J, with 14 bases between. In germline, CDR1 is SQVTM, CDR2 ANQGSEA. This CDR3 contains 13 residues. The CDR3 sequence: CSVGDNTWDTQYF. The CDR3 nucleotides are TGCAGCGTTGGCGACAACACATGGGATACGCAGTATTTT.

V gene TRBV19 combines with J gene TRBJ1-1, with TRBD1 identical over 7 bases. The J segment lost 3 bases and the V segment lost 8 bases, leaving 12 bases of the junction unmatched. The CDR3 is 15 amino acids. The V gene's germline CDR1 is LNHDA and CDR2 SQIVND (reference sequence). In DNA, the CDR3 is TGTGCCAGTGGGCGGACAGGAGCAGTTCACACTGAAGCTTTCTTT. Translated: CASGRTGAVHTEAFF. The variable domain in full, completed from reference TRBV19 and TRBJ1-1, reads DGGITQSPKYLFRKEGQNVTLSCEQNLNHDAMYWYRQDPGQGLRLIYYSQIVNDFQKGDIAEGYSVSREKKESFPLTVTSAQKNPTAFYLCASGRTGAVHTEAFFGQGTRLTVV.

This sequence joins TRBV7-8 and TRBJ2-7; 8 positions agree with TRBD2. CDR1 and CDR2 from the germline V gene are SGHVS and FQNEAQ. The CDR3 length is 15 residues. V shed 1 base and J 4 bases; nucleotides not matched to a gene: 6. For the CDR3, the DNA is TGTGCCAGCAGCTTAGACCTAGCGGGTGTGTACGAGCAGTACTTC. Protein sequence: CASSLDLAGVYEQYF.

V and J are TRBV27 and TRBJ1-3; tentatively, D is TRBD1 (5 bases). Germline V gene sequence: CDR1 MNHEY, CDR2 SMNVEV (reference sequence). V was clipped by 5 bases and J by 1 base, with 15 bases between them. This CDR3 is built from 16 residues. Here the CDR3 DNA reads TGTGCCAGCAGTCAAACTCCCAGGGCATCTGGAAACACCATATATTTT. It codes for CASSQTPRASGNTIYF.

The chain carries TRBV30 and TRBJ2-7; a weak D match, TRBD1 (6 bases). Germline V CDR1 and CDR2: GTSNPN, SVGIG (reference sequence). Trimming stripped 2 bases from V and 3 bases from J, with 11 bases between. This CDR3 is built from 13 residues. CDR3 sequence (DNA): TGTGCCTGGAGTCGTGGACAGCGCTACGAGCAGTACTTC. Its translation is CAWSRGQRYEQYF.

The chain employs TRBV25-1 and TRBJ2-1; TRBD2 agrees at 8 bases. Germline V gene lookup returns CDR1 MGHDK and CDR2 SYGVNS. V was pared by 10 bases and J by 7 bases, with 12 bases of the junction left unmatched. The CDR3 extends over 14 amino acids. The CDR3, as DNA: TGTGCCACCGCCCGGGAGGGCCGAAGGAATGAGCAGTTCTTC. This encodes CATAREGRRNEQFF.

The chain recombines TRBV18 with TRBJ1-2, with 10 bases that match TRBD1. The CDR3 contains 14 residues. V lost 1 base, J lost 7 bases, and 3 bases stayed unmatched. CDR1 KGHSH and CDR2 LQKENI come from the germline V gene. CDR3 sequence reads: CASSPRTGGGGYTF. For the CDR3, the DNA is TGTGCCAGCTCACCACGGACAGGGGGAGGTGGCTACACCTTC.

The chain is built from TRBV4-2 and TRBJ2-2, with TRBD1 identical over 11 bases. Per germline, CDR1 LGHNA and CDR2 YNFKEQ. The CDR3 is 15 amino acids. J gave up 6 bases and V 3 bases, and 3 bases lay outside the gene matches. The CDR3 DNA reads as TGTGCCAGCAGCCACCGGGACAGGGGGTCCGGGGAGCTGTTTTTT. It codes for CASSHRDRGSGELFF.

The chain uses TRBV27 and TRBJ2-7, with TRBD1 identical over 9 bases. CDR3 length: 13 residues. The trim removed 3 bases at V and 7 bases at J, leaving 4 bases unmatched. Germline assignment: CDR1 MNHEY and CDR2 SMNVEV (reference sequence). As DNA, the CDR3 is TGTGCCAGCAGTTTCGGGACAGGGTATGAGCAGTACTTC. Translating gives CASSFGTGYEQYF.